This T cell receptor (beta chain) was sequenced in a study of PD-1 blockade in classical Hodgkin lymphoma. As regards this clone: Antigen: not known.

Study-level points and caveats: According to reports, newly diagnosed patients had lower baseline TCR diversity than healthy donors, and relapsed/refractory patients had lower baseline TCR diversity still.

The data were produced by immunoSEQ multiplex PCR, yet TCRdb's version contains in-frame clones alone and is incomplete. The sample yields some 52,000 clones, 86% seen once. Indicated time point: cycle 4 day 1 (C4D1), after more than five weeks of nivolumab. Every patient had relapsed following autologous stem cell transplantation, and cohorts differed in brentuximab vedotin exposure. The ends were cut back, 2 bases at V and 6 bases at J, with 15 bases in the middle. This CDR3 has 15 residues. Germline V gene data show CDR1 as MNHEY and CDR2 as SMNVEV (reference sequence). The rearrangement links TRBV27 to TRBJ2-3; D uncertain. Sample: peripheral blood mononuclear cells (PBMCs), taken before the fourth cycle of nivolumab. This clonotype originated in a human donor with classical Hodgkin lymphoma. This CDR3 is CASSLQSHLVDTQYF. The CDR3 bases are TGTGCCAGCAGTTTACAGTCCCATCTTGTGGATACGCAGTATTTT.